This entry lists 30 T cell receptor beta chains sequenced from one sample in a study of blood T cell repertoires in COVID-19. Using immunoSEQ multiplex PCR, the repertoire was profiled, and TCRdb retains in-frame clones only, with some absent. The sample lists over 120,000 clones, approximately 87% seen once, with about 11% in the top ten. Sequencing was done on a sample of PBMCs or T cells enriched from blood (not recorded which). These receptor sequences come from a man in his sixties who had recovered from COVID-19.

J is TRBJ2-2 and V is TRBV9; 7 bases match TRBD2. Germline lookup yields CDR1 SGDLS and CDR2 YYNGEE. Unmatched junction bases numbered 8, after V lost 4 bases and J lost 5 bases. The CDR3 covers 15 residues. Here the CDR3 DNA reads TGTGCCAGCAGCCCAGCTGCGGGGGAGACCGGGGAGCTGTTTTTT. Translating gives CASSPAAGETGELFF.

The V and J genes are TRBV28 and TRBJ1-2; 8 bases match TRBD1. Germline assignment: CDR1 MDHEN and CDR2 SYDVKM. J gave up 7 bases and V 5 bases, and 6 bases lay outside the gene matches. CDR3 length equals 13 residues. In nucleotides, the CDR3 is TGTGCCAGCAGTACCCAGGGGGCGCGTGGCTACACCTTC. Translating gives CASSTQGARGYTF.

The chain links TRBV7-9 to TRBJ1-5; D not resolved. Germline values: CDR1 SEHNR, CDR2 FQNEAQ (reference sequence). The CDR3 is made up of 12 amino acids. Deletions cut 6 bases from V and 4 bases from J, with 7 bases between. Here the CDR3 reads CASSRRNQPQHF. The CDR3 DNA is TGTGCCAGCAGTCGGAGAAATCAGCCCCAGCATTTT.

In the case of this clone: At one end the junction does not follow the germline gene, possibly because of a read error. CDR3 sequence reads: CASSVAGGGTGELFF. The CDR3 region has the DNA TGTGCCAGCAGCGTAGCGGGAGGCGGTACCGGGGAGCTGTTTTTT. The chain combines TRBV7-2 with TRBJ2-2, with TRBD2 matching over 10 bases. Looked up from germline, CDR1 is SGHTA and CDR2 is FQGNSA. The CDR3 sequence is 15 residues long.

In its sample, this clone was seen a few times. The chain uses TRBV6-5 and TRBJ2-3, with 7 bases that match TRBD2. The CDR3 sequence is 16 residues long. After removal of 4 bases from V and 4 bases from J, the junction contained 11 bases not matched to a gene. Per germline, CDR1 MNHEY and CDR2 SVGAGI. The CDR3 DNA follows: TGTGCCAGCAGTTCCAATGGGGGAGGGAGGGCAGATACGCAGTATTTT. Protein: CASSSNGGGRADTQYF.

The V call is TRBV5-5, the J call TRBJ2-2; D is possibly TRBD1 (6 bases). Germline V gives CDR1 SGHKS, CDR2 YYEKEE (reference sequence). CDR3 length: 15 amino acids. V lost 6 bases, J lost 5 bases, and 17 bases lay in between. CDR3 residues: CASNYRATGTGELFF. Written as DNA, the CDR3 is TGTGCCAGCAACTACAGGGCCACTGGGACCGGGGAGCTGTTTTTT.

The chain combines TRBV12-5 with TRBJ1-1; D not certain. V was pared by 1 base and J by 8 bases, with 5 bases between. This CDR3 is built from 11 residues. The germline gives CDR1 LGHNT, CDR2 FRNRAP. CDR3 region: CASGLGREAFF. The CDR3 nucleotides are TGTGCTAGTGGTTTGGGGAGAGAAGCTTTCTTT.

The J gene is TRBJ1-2, the V gene TRBV28; D unresolved. The ends were cut back, 4 bases at V and 4 bases at J, with 13 bases in the middle. Germline assignment: CDR1 MDHEN and CDR2 SYDVKM. The CDR3 length is 14 residues. DNA for the CDR3: TGTGCCAGCAGTTCTCCCTCTAACTCCTATGGCTACACCTTC. Encoded protein: CASSSPSNSYGYTF.

The rearrangement joins TRBV12-3 or TRBV12-4 to TRBJ2-7; weak D call: TRBD1 (5 bases). The CDR3 totals 12 residues. V lost 3 bases, J lost 6 bases, and 9 bases lay in between. CDR3 residues: CASSFGAGEQYF. DNA for the CDR3: TGTGCCAGCAGTTTTGGGGCCGGCGAGCAGTACTTC.

The genes are TRBV4-1 and TRBJ1-6, with a possible D match to TRBD1 (5 bases). The CDR3 contains 15 residues. Germline V lookup: CDR1 MGHRA, CDR2 YSYEKL. V dropped 3 bases and J dropped 9 bases, with 15 bases sitting between them. DNA for the CDR3: TGCGCCAGCAGCCATCCCCCCGAAGGGGTTTCACCCCTCCACTTT. It translates to CASSHPPEGVSPLHF.

This chain links TRBV18 with TRBJ1-1, with D hard to call. Germline V CDR1 and CDR2: KGHSH, LQKENI. V lost 3 bases and J 2 bases, leaving 7 bases between the germline ends. The CDR3 sequence is 13 residues long. CDR3 residues: CASSPETNTEAFF. The CDR3, as DNA: TGTGCCAGCTCACCGGAGACCAACACTGAAGCTTTCTTT.

V is TRBV11-3 and J is TRBJ2-5; D is possibly TRBD2 (6 bases). Trimming removed 5 bases from V and 3 bases from J, with 16 bases in between. In germline, CDR1 is SGHNT, CDR2 YENEEA. The CDR3 totals 15 residues. The CDR3 protein is CASSDPRLEKETQYF. In DNA, the CDR3 is TGTGCCAGCAGCGATCCGAGACTAGAAAAAGAGACCCAGTACTTC.

This clone was seen once. The same CDR3 also results from other DNA sequences found in this sample. The rearrangement uses TRBV2 and TRBJ2-5; D is unclear. The germline V gene encodes CDR1 SNHLY and CDR2 FYNNEI. The V gene lost 3 bases and the J gene lost 3 bases, with 8 bases spanning the gap. The CDR3 extends over 13 amino acids. CDR3 residues: CASSEYEKETQYF. CDR3 DNA: TGTGCCAGCAGTGAGTACGAGAAAGAGACCCAGTACTTC. Based on the CDR3 plus reference TRBV2 and TRBJ2-5, the full variable domain is EPEVTQTPSHQVTQMGQEVILRCVPISNHLYFYWYRQILGQKVEFLVSFYNNEISEKSEIFDDQFSVERPDGSNFTLKIRSTKLEDSAMYFCASSEYEKETQYFGPGTRLLVL.

This clone was recorded only once. CDR3 bases: TGTGCCAGCAGCCCCCGGGGGAGCCTTCTCTATGGCTACACCTTC. The encoded protein is CASSPRGSLLYGYTF. The chain carries TRBV5-4 and TRBJ1-2, with a possible D match to TRBD1 (5 bases). The V gene's germline CDR1 is SGHNT and CDR2 YYREEE (reference sequence). The V end lost 4 bases, the J end lost 4 bases, and 17 bases lay between the germline ends. The CDR3 length is 15 residues.

The chain employs TRBV5-5 and TRBJ1-5; possible D gene TRBD1, 5 bases. Germline CDR1 is SGHKS and CDR2 is YYEKEE (reference sequence). V lost 4 bases and J lost 8, with 19 bases in between. The CDR3 runs 15 residues. CDR3 DNA sequence: TGTGCCAGCAGCCCGTTCGGGACTAGCGCTGAGCCCCAGCATTTT. Amino acids: CASSPFGTSAEPQHF.

The V and J genes are TRBV19 and TRBJ1-2; D may be TRBD1 (6 bases). Trimming shortened V by 8 bases and J by 5 bases, and 12 bases separated the two germline ends. Germline lookup yields CDR1 LNHDA and CDR2 SQIVND (reference sequence). The CDR3 is made up of 12 amino acids. Here the CDR3 reads CASSDSLYGYTF. The DNA of the CDR3 is TGTGCCAGTTCGGACAGTTTGTATGGCTACACCTTC.

The chain links TRBV27 to TRBJ2-5, with a possible D match to TRBD2 (5 bases). The CDR3 is 14 amino acids. V lost 1 base and J lost 2, with 8 bases in between. Germline V gives CDR1 MNHEY, CDR2 SMNVEV (reference sequence). The CDR3 sequence is CASSLFGIQETQYF. The DNA for the CDR3 is TGTGCCAGCAGTTTATTCGGGATTCAAGAGACCCAGTACTTC.

This clone was found once. The chain combines TRBV7-2 with TRBJ2-1; possible D gene TRBD2, 7 bases. The germline V and J ends were trimmed by 1 base and 2 bases, with 12 bases remaining between them. The germline V gene encodes CDR1 SGHTA and CDR2 FQGNSA. The CDR3 consists of 16 residues. The CDR3 bases are TGTGCCAGCAGCTTAGTCGGGGGGCGCACCTACAATGAGCAGTTCTTC. This sequence encodes CASSLVGGRTYNEQFF.

CDR3 DNA sequence: TGTGCCAGCAGTTTCCTCACTCGCACCACTTCACCCCTCCACTTT. Protein product: CASSFLTRTTSPLHF. The chain uses TRBV28 and TRBJ1-6; D call uncertain. Germline V gene lookup returns CDR1 MDHEN and CDR2 SYDVKM. This CDR3 spans 15 amino acids. The V and J ends lost 3 bases and 9 bases respectively, with 15 bases between them.

Turning to this clone: Other DNA sequences in this sample translate to the same CDR3. V usage is TRBV7-9 and J usage is TRBJ1-1; the D is unclear. The CDR3 runs 11 residues. Trimming took 3 bases from V and 5 from J, leaving 4 bases between them. The germline V gene encodes CDR1 SEHNR and CDR2 FQNEAQ (reference sequence). The CDR3, as DNA: TGTGCCAGCAGCTTGAGGACTGAAGCTTTCTTT. This sequence encodes CASSLRTEAFF.

This chain uses TRBV15 with TRBJ2-7; D is unclear. Germline lookup yields CDR1 LNHNV and CDR2 YYDKDF (reference sequence). The CDR3 contains 12 residues. Trimming cost V 2 bases and J 3 bases, with 5 bases left between them. In DNA form, the CDR3 reads TGTGCCACCAGCAGAACTTACTACGAGCAGTACTTC. It encodes CATSRTYYEQYF.

The V and J genes are TRBV19 and TRBJ2-2; TRBD2 aligns across 15 bases. CDR3 length: 16 residues. V shed 5 bases, J shed 7 bases, and the junction held 5 bases outside the gene matches. Germline CDR1 is LNHDA and CDR2 is SQIVND (reference sequence). In DNA form, the CDR3 reads TGTGCCAGTAGTCCGGGACTAGCGGGGGGTGTCGGGGAGCTGTTTTTT. Encoded protein: CASSPGLAGGVGELFF.

V is TRBV6-5 and J is TRBJ1-1; D is uncertain. This CDR3 has 13 amino acids. Germline values: CDR1 MNHEY, CDR2 SVGAGI. V was cut by 6 bases and J by 8 bases, with 16 bases left in between. CDR3 DNA sequence: TGTGCCAGCAGCCTCGAGCGGGCAGCAGAAGCTTTCTTT. This sequence encodes CASSLERAAEAFF.

The J gene is TRBJ2-2, the V gene TRBV2; D not certain. Germline V gives CDR1 SNHLY, CDR2 FYNNEI. This CDR3 region has 14 residues. The germline V and J ends were trimmed by 6 bases and 3 bases, with 11 bases remaining between them. CDR3 DNA: TGTGCCAGCAGATCGCAGCGATACACCGGGGAGCTGTTTTTT. Its translation is CASRSQRYTGELFF.

V usage is TRBV5-1 and J usage is TRBJ2-6, with a possible D match to TRBD1 (5 bases). The CDR3 length is 16 residues. CDR1 is SGHRS and CDR2 is YFSETQ in the germline V gene. The V gene lost 2 bases and the J gene lost 0 bases, with 9 bases spanning the gap. As DNA, the CDR3 is TGCGCCAGCAGCTTCCAGGGTCTCTCTGGGGCCAACGTCCTGACTTTC. Translating gives CASSFQGLSGANVLTF.

V gene TRBV7-6 combines with J gene TRBJ2-2, with 12 bases identical to TRBD1. CDR1 is SGHVS, CDR2 FNYEAQ, per germline. The CDR3 extends over 15 amino acids. After removal of 5 bases from V and 5 bases from J, the junction contained 3 bases not matched to a gene. The CDR3 loop is CASSKGQGATGELFF. The CDR3 coding sequence is TGTGCCAGCAGCAAGGGACAGGGGGCTACCGGGGAGCTGTTTTTT. The complete variable domain, with remaining parts taken from reference TRBV7-6 and TRBJ2-2, reads GAGVSQSPRYKVTKRGQDVALRCDPISGHVSLYWYRQALGQGPEFLTYFNYEAQQDKSGLPNDRFSAERPEGSISTLTIQRTEQRDSAMYRCASSKGQGATGELFFGEGSRLTVL.

The gene calls are TRBV6-5 and TRBJ2-7; D gene uncertain. Trimming cost V 5 bases and J 1 base, with 9 bases left between them. Germline V CDR1 and CDR2: MNHEY, SVGAGI. The CDR3 totals 13 residues. CDR3 region: CASSRKASYEQYF. CDR3 sequence (DNA): TGTGCCAGCAGTAGGAAAGCGTCCTACGAGCAGTACTTC.

V gene TRBV11-2 combines with J gene TRBJ1-5; D gene uncertain. CDR1 and CDR2 from the germline V gene are SGHAT and FQNNGV. Trimming stripped 2 bases from V and 9 bases from J, with 11 bases between. The CDR3 runs 13 residues. In nucleotides, the CDR3 is TGTGCCAGCAGCTTATTCCTGCACTGGCCCCAGCATTTT. It encodes CASSLFLHWPQHF.

CDR3 bases: TGCGCCAGCAGCCCCGGGGGCATAGCGGGGGGGCTGGGAGAGACCCAGTACTTC. Translated: CASSPGGIAGGLGETQYF. The chain carries TRBV5-1 and TRBJ2-5; 11 bases are shared with TRBD2. Germline CDR1 SGHRS, CDR2 YFSETQ. CDR3 size: 18 residues. V trimming: 4 bases; J trimming: 4 bases; junction bases outside the gene matches: 15.

The chain combines TRBV6-1 with TRBJ1-6, with a weak D call TRBD1 (5 bases). CDR3 length: 15 amino acids. The germline V gene encodes CDR1 MNHNS and CDR2 SASEGT. V was clipped by 1 base and J by 9 bases, with 13 bases between them. For the CDR3, the DNA is TGTGCCAGCAGTGAAGGGTCGGGGGTCGGTTCACCCCTCCACTTT. It specifies CASSEGSGVGSPLHF.